The rows below give T cell receptor beta chains drawn from one sample of a study of blood T cell repertoires in COVID-19. Profiled with immunoSEQ multiplex PCR; TCRdb holds only in-frame clones, not every one. The sample consists of some 150,000 clones, roughly 84% of them appearing once. The specimen sequenced was peripheral blood. The receptors shown here come from a middle-aged man with acute or convalescent COVID-19. The CDR3 runs from the conserved cysteine through the conserved F or W. Fields, in order: J gene, CDR3 length, clone size, V gene, D gene, CDR3 protein, CDR3 DNA. D genes are given only for firm matches. The size field is filled for only some rows; it gives once, few, many or a size class.

TRBJ2-5,15,NA,TRBV5-1,TRBD1,CASSLGGQGKETQYF,TGCGCCAGCAGCTTGGGGGGACAGGGGAAAGAGACCCAGTACTTC
TRBJ1-1,17,NA,TRBV21-1,NA,CASTSPTVKLPDTEAFF,TGTGCCAGCACCTCCCCCACAGTTAAGTTACCGGACACTGAAGCTTTCTTT
TRBJ2-1,14,NA,TRBV7-3,NA,CASSLNPAGSEQFF,TGTGCCAGCAGCTTAAACCCCGCTGGTAGTGAGCAGTTCTTC
TRBJ1-3,15,NA,TRBV5-4,NA,CASSSRRGSGNTIYF,TGTGCCAGCAGCTCCCGACGGGGCTCTGGAAACACCATATATTTT
TRBJ1-2,13,once,TRBV6-5,NA,CASSYPLGLGYTF,TGTGCCAGCAGTTACCCTCTTGGGCTTGGCTACACCTTC
TRBJ2-3,17,NA,TRBV3-1/TRBV3-2,NA,CASSPEEGAGWTDTQYF,TGTGCCAGCAGCCCAGAGGAGGGGGCAGGTTGGACAGATACGCAGTATTTT
TRBJ1-3,17,NA,TRBV5-4,TRBD1,CASSSPRDSFSGNTIYF,TGTGCCAGCAGCTCTCCCCGGGACAGCTTCTCTGGAAACACCATATATTTT
TRBJ2-3,15,NA,TRBV9,NA,CASSVGGGDADTQYF,TGTGCCAGCAGCGTAGGTGGCGGGGACGCAGATACGCAGTATTTT
TRBJ1-4,14,NA,TRBV15,NA,CATSSLATNEKLFF,TGTGCCACCTCTTCTCTCGCAACTAATGAAAAACTGTTTTTT
TRBJ2-7,15,NA,TRBV3-1/TRBV3-2,TRBD2,CASSRTSGGRVEQYF,TGTGCCAGCAGCCGGACTAGCGGGGGGAGGGTCGAGCAGTACTTC
TRBJ1-5,15,NA,TRBV2,TRBD1,CASIGDRGLNQPQHF,TGTGCCAGCATTGGGGACAGGGGGCTAAATCAGCCCCAGCATTTT
TRBJ1-2,16,once,TRBV4-3,TRBD1,CASSQDRTGGVYGYTF,TGCGCCAGCAGCCAAGACCGTACAGGGGGGGTCTATGGCTACACCTTC
TRBJ2-2,15,NA,TRBV18,TRBD1,CASSRDRGPTGELFF,TGTGCCAGCTCCCGGGACAGGGGGCCCACCGGGGAGCTGTTTTTT
TRBJ1-2,14,NA,TRBV6-5,NA,CASSYSTMGGGYTF,TGTGCCAGCAGTTACTCGACTATGGGAGGGGGCTACACCTTC
TRBJ2-3,12,NA,TRBV10-1,NA,CASSERVDTQYF,TGCGCCAGCAGTGAACGGGTGGATACGCAGTATTTT
TRBJ2-5,13,few,TRBV19,TRBD1,CASSRGGGETQYF,TGTGCCAGTAGTCGAGGGGGCGGGGAGACCCAGTACTTC
TRBJ2-2,14,NA,TRBV19,NA,CASSIGEFTGELFF,TGTGCCAGTAGTATAGGAGAGTTCACCGGGGAGCTGTTTTTT
TRBJ2-1,16,NA,TRBV18,NA,CASSPIKLDSYNEQFF,TGTGCCAGCTCACCAATAAAACTAGATTCCTACAATGAGCAGTTCTTC
TRBJ1-5,16,NA,TRBV2,TRBD1,CASRGGTAISNQPQHF,TGTGCCAGCAGGGGCGGGACAGCCATTAGCAATCAGCCCCAGCATTTT
TRBJ1-4,15,NA,TRBV6-5,TRBD1,CASRADRATNEKLFF,TGTGCCAGCAGGGCTGACAGGGCAACTAATGAAAAACTGTTTTTT
TRBJ2-1,14,once,TRBV24-1,NA,CATSEEGGINEQFF,TGTGCCACCAGTGAAGAGGGGGGGATCAATGAGCAGTTCTTC
TRBJ1-6,14,once,TRBV5-1,TRBD1,CASSFDRVSSPLHF,TGCGCCAGCAGCTTTGACAGGGTCAGTTCACCCCTCCACTTT
TRBJ2-1,19,NA,TRBV7-9,TRBD2,CASSLPGTSGGAFSNEQFF,TGTGCCAGCAGCTTACCCGGGACTAGCGGGGGGGCCTTCTCAAATGAGCAGTTCTTC
TRBJ2-1,15,NA,TRBV6-4,TRBD2,CASSVLAGYTNEQFF,TGTGCCAGCAGCGTACTAGCGGGGTATACAAATGAGCAGTTCTTC
TRBJ1-5,14,NA,TRBV4-1,TRBD1,CASSLGQGNQPQHF,TGCGCCAGCAGCCTGGGACAGGGCAATCAGCCCCAGCATTTT
TRBJ2-3,15,NA,TRBV11-3,TRBD2,CASSLDGTRTDTQYF,TGTGCCAGCAGCTTAGATGGGACTAGGACAGATACGCAGTATTTT
TRBJ1-3,15,NA,TRBV9,NA,CASSDDSLSGNTIYF,TGTGCCAGCAGCGACGACAGTCTCTCTGGAAACACCATATATTTT
TRBJ1-1,16,NA,TRBV5-6,NA,CASSFGFGGMNTEAFF,TGTGCCAGCAGCTTCGGCTTCGGGGGGATGAACACTGAAGCTTTCTTT
TRBJ1-2,17,NA,TRBV5-8,TRBD1,CASSLALPGQGAYGYTF,TGTGCCAGCAGCTTGGCGTTACCGGGACAGGGGGCCTATGGCTACACCTTC
TRBJ1-2,13,NA,TRBV30,NA,CAWSFSTVYGYTF,TGTGCCTGGAGCTTTTCGACAGTCTATGGCTACACCTTC
TRBJ1-4,14,NA,TRBV7-9,NA,CASSLRGTNEKLFF,TGTGCTAGCAGCTTACGGGGGACTAATGAAAAACTGTTTTTT
TRBJ1-6,15,once,TRBV11-2,NA,CASSPRVGNNSPLHF,TGTGCCAGCAGCCCCAGGGTCGGAAATAATTCACCCCTCCACTTT
TRBJ1-1,13,NA,TRBV12-3/TRBV12-4,NA,CASSLGKSTGAFF,TGTGCCAGCAGTTTAGGAAAGAGCACGGGAGCTTTCTTT
TRBJ1-2,14,NA,TRBV3-1/TRBV3-2,NA,CASSNRRQDNGYTF,TGTGCCAGCAGCAATAGAAGACAGGACAATGGCTACACCTTC
TRBJ1-1,12,NA,TRBV3-1/TRBV3-2,NA,CASRRGQSEAFF,TGTGCCAGCAGGCGCGGACAGAGTGAAGCTTTCTTT
TRBJ1-1,13,NA,TRBV19,NA,CASSIEQYTEAFF,TGTGCCAGTAGTATTGAACAGTACACTGAAGCTTTCTTT
TRBJ2-7,12,NA,TRBV7-9,NA,CASSPLASEQYF,TGTGCCAGCAGCCCGCTAGCCTCCGAGCAGTACTTC
TRBJ2-3,11,once,TRBV3-1/TRBV3-2,NA,CASSVADTQYF,TGTGCCAGCAGCGTCGCAGATACGCAGTATTTT
TRBJ1-2,17,once,TRBV5-1,TRBD1,CASSLSETTGRNYGYTF,TGCGCCAGCAGCCTCTCAGAGACGACAGGGCGAAACTATGGCTACACCTTC
TRBJ1-1,13,once,TRBV6-5,NA,CASSYRSGAEAFF,TGTGCCAGCAGTTACCGATCCGGGGCTGAAGCTTTCTTT
TRBJ2-6,13,NA,TRBV2,NA,CASHYSGANVLTF,TGTGCCAGTCACTACTCTGGGGCCAACGTCCTGACTTTC
TRBJ1-5,14,NA,TRBV5-6,TRBD1,CASSLGDRNQPQHF,TGTGCCAGCAGCTTGGGGGACAGGAATCAGCCCCAGCATTTT
TRBJ1-5,14,NA,TRBV3-1/TRBV3-2,TRBD1,CASSVGQGHQPQHF,TGTGCCAGCAGCGTGGGACAGGGTCATCAGCCCCAGCATTTT
TRBJ1-6,14,NA,TRBV7-9,NA,CASSSGFAESPLHF,TGTGCCAGCAGCTCGGGATTCGCCGAATCACCCCTCCACTTT